This T cell receptor (beta chain) was documented in a study of Ad26.COV2.S vaccination and SARS-CoV-2 variants. Study at large: COV1001, an Ad26.COV2.S trial, supplied this vaccine-arm donor. Doses of Ad26.COV2.S were injected into muscle once or twice, 56 days apart. Study-level findings and limits: The TCR breadth and depth analyses may have understated or missed part of the total T cell responses.

Method: immunoSEQ multiplex PCR; TCRdb's copy keeps in-frame clones and lacks some. The table has some 390,000 clones, 70% to 90% seen once. The sample holds a few counts of this clone. Its target is not known. This CDR3 region has 14 residues. Trimming took 6 bases from V and 8 from J, leaving 17 bases between them. Germline CDR1 MRHNA, CDR2 SNTAGT. Regarding treatment: around 19 received Ad26.COV2.S at low or high dose, single or two shots; about five received placebo; per-sample allocation not given. Samples came from day 63 after the first vaccine or placebo injection. The source of this sequence is a person between 18 and 60 years old who received the Ad26.COV2.S COVID-19 vaccine or a placebo. The chain couples TRBV6-4 to TRBJ2-1, with D perhaps matching TRBD1 (6 bases). The material was peripheral blood, obtained in a trial of Ad26.COV2.S vaccine versus placebo. The CDR3 is CASRLQGVGDEQFF. In DNA, the CDR3 is TGTGCCAGCAGACTACAGGGAGTGGGCGATGAGCAGTTCTTC.